This T cell receptor (beta chain) appears in the sequencing data of a study of tumor-infiltrating lymphocytes in primary liver carcinoma (TCRdb year 2017). Study-level background: The five patients, three men and two women aged 30 to 69 years, had hepatocellular carcinoma (four) or combined HCC and intrahepatic cholangiocarcinoma (one). The five patients had tumors staged T1-T3 N0M0, with maximum diameters ranging from roughly 4 to 10 cm. Samples yielded roughly 3.65 to 7.5 million productive TCRbeta reads; read depth did not differ significantly between tissue types. Across five regions of each liver tumor, along with adjacent normal tissue and blood, the study brought together TCRbeta repertoire sequencing, expression microarrays and whole-exome sequencing. A total of 35 specimens from 5 patients underwent TCRbeta repertoire sequencing, comprising some 25 tumor regions, 5 adjacent noncancerous liver tissues and 5 peripheral blood samples. Agilent mRNA microarray profiling was performed on the roughly 24 tumor region samples to relate TCRbeta repertoire diversity to the local molecular phenotype. Technical replicate repertoires showed high reproducibility, with mean shared-clone rates about 0.88 and correlation coefficients above 0.95. On the study overall, not on this receptor specifically: Bulk unsorted samples precluded comparing CD4+ and CD8+ T cell repertoires. Consistent with antigen-driven expansion, pairs of tumor regions showed higher repertoire overlap (mean around 35%) than either tumor-adjacent pairs (around 17%) or tumor-blood pairs (approximately 15%). Compared with blood, tumors had a significantly larger share of the repertoire taken up by the top 250 clones (p = 0.039). Only five patients were included in the study, and the authors note that the findings should be validated in a larger study. Just about 8-25% of top clones turned up in all five regions of a tumor, which suggests spatial heterogeneity among tumor-infiltrating T cells. Because sequencing covered only the TCR beta chain and unpaired alpha chains were not captured, true repertoire diversity is likely underestimated.

Only one count was recorded for this clonotype. Its antigen remains unidentified. The input lacks base qualities; no much larger clone sits a single base away. A lone read is weak support. TCRbeta-specific cDNA was reverse-transcribed from 500 ng total RNA using a constant-region primer and ProtoScript II reverse transcriptase. Construction of the TCRbeta libraries relied on three nested rounds of multiplex PCR, following a slightly modified ARM-PCR procedure. Each of the first two PCR rounds ran for roughly 11 cycles and used multiplex TRBV1-TRBV30 forward primers together with a Cbeta reverse primer. A final 25-cycle PCR with Deep VentR polymerase added sample barcodes and Illumina adapters. Before sequencing, amplicons of 200-500 bp were gel-purified using a QIAquick gel extraction kit. The TCRbeta amplicons were sequenced with 250-bp paired-end reads on an Illumina HiSeq 2500. As for the original processing: To recover full CDR3 sequences, reads were quality-trimmed using Trimmomatic v0.33 and paired reads were then merged using FLASH v1.2.11. MiGEC v1.2.1b assigned V, D and J germline segments to the rearranged TCRbeta sequences. VDJtools v1.0.0 computed clonotype statistics and Shannon-Wiener diversity indices. To reduce sampling bias, subsequent analyses other than the diversity analysis used only the 250 most abundant clonotypes in each sample. TCRdb ran its own pipeline on the public reads, namely fastp trimming at Q25 and MiXCR clone calling, and kept in-frame beta chains. Each CDR3 protein appears once, grouped with its most common genes and DNA. These V and J calls are TCRdb output, not the study's own analysis. Recorded for this sample are 80,000 or so distinct CDR3 sequences; over 55% of them occurred a single time. Jointly, the top ten make up roughly 15% of the sample.

The CDR3 starts with the cysteine, ends with the phenylalanine, and has 16 residues. Just the 48-base CDR3 DNA is kept, in frame starting at base 1. Looking up the germline V gene (reference sequence) yields CDR1 DFQATT and CDR2 SNEGSKA. Trimming takes 5 bases off V and 0 bases off J; junction bases not matched to a gene: 7. Total RNA and DNA were co-extracted from 20-30 mg of bulk tissue with the AllPrep DNA/RNA mini kit, without cell sorting. Surgical resection was performed in China between November 2015 and early 2016 on about five patients with histopathologically diagnosed primary liver carcinoma. At the time of sampling, the patients had chronic HBV infection and had not received any treatment. Five spatially separated regions were sampled from each tumor: the superior, inferior, left-lateral and right-lateral poles, plus the tumor centre. According to histology, viable tumor cells made up more than 85% of every tumor sample. Fresh tumor and adjacent tissue pieces were bisected; one half was stored in RNAlater at -80°C, the other sent for histology.

Sequencing used liver tumor tissue from sampling region 4. The sample's cell subset or site label is to be understood as: tumor region T4, right-lateral pole. This chain joins TRBV20-1 to TRBJ2-6; TRBD1 lines up with 7 middle nucleotides. This TCR derives from a woman in her sixties with primary liver carcinoma and hepatitis B virus infection. For the CDR3, the sequence is CSASTGSSSGANVLTF. The base sequence is TGCAGTGCTTCGACAGGGTCTTCCTCTGGGGCCAACGTCCTGACTTTC.